The present T cell receptor (beta chain) was sequenced within a study of T cells in Graves' hyperthyroidism and ophthalmopathy. Regions amplified from RNA transcripts were the TCR beta CDR3 regions. Researchers ran a first-round RT-PCR on the TCR CDR3 using the HTBI primer set. MiXCR was run by TCRdb on the multiplex PCR reads, yielding one entry per CDR3 protein. This sample has approximately 430,000 distinct CDR3 sequences, with more than 15% found just once. Deletions cut 7 bases from V and 3 bases from J, with 18 bases between. Germline CDR1 SGHVS, CDR2 FQNEAQ. The CDR3 loop spans 16 amino acids. This clonotype came up many times.

The chain uses TRBV7-8 and TRBJ1-4, with D possibly matching TRBD1 (5 bases). This clonotype was sampled from a woman aged 18-29 years with Graves' hyperthyroidism. Sequences were obtained from blood. The CDR3 DNA reads as TGTGCCAGCACCATGGCCGGGGGTCTGGCTAATGAAAAACTGTTTTTT. It specifies CASTMAGGLANEKLFF. Full variable domain (missing parts from reference TRBV7-8 and TRBJ1-4): GAGVSQSPRYKVAKRGQDVALRCDPISGHVSLFWYQQALGQGPEFLTYFQNEAQLDKSGLPSDRFFAERPEGSVSTLKIQRTQQEDSAVYLCASTMAGGLANEKLFFGSGTQLSVL.